The TCR beta chain described here comes from a study of Tregs in tolerant kidney transplant recipients. Details on this clone: The antigen remains undetermined.

Mixed chimerism was transient after nonmyeloablative marrow transplants from related graft donors. Thawed PBMCs were FACS-sorted into unstimulated CD4+CD25+CD127- regulatory T cells, CD4+CD25- non-regulatory cells, CD4 and CD8 cells. Study conclusions and caveats: For some patients, primers changed over time, blocking nucleotide-level comparison.

V lost 5 bases to trimming and J lost 8 bases; unmatched junction nucleotides: 4. Germline loops: CDR1 SGDLS, CDR2 YYNGEE. This CDR3 region has 13 residues. Measured with immunoSEQ multiplex PCR; TCRdb has only the in-frame clones, and not every one. This sample has 45,000 or so clones, with approximately 90% found just once. The sequence derives from a human patient who received a combined kidney and bone marrow transplant. Some T cells may arise from the graft donor. The chain uses TRBV9 and TRBJ2-1; 10 bases agree with TRBD2. The sample was CD8+ T cells from blood (PBMCs), taken 12 months after the transplant. The chain's CDR3 is CASRGLAKDEQFF. CDR3 nucleotides: TGTGCCAGCAGGGGACTAGCGAAGGATGAGCAGTTCTTC.